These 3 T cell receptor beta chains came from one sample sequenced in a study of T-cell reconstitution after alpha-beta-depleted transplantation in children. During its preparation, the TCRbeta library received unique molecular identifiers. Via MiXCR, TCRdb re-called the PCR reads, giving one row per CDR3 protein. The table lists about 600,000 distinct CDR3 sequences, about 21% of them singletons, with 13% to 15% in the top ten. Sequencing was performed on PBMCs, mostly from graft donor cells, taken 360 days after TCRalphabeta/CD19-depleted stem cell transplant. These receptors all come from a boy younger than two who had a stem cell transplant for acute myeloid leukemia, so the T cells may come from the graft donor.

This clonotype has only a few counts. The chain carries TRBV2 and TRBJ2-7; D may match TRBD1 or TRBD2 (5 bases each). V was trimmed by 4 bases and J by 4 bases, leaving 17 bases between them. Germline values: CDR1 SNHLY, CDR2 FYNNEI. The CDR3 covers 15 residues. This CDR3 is CASSVGSRDLYEQYF. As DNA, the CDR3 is TGTGCCAGCAGTGTAGGTTCTAGGGACCTTTACGAGCAGTACTTC.

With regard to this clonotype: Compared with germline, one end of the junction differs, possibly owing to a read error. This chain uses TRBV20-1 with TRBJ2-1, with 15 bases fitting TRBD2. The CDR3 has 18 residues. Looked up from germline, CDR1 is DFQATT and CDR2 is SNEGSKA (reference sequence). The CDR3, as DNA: TGCTGTGCTACGGCAGGACTAGCGGGGGGGAGCTCCTACAATGAGCAGTTCTTC. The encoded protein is CCATAGLAGGSSYNEQFF.

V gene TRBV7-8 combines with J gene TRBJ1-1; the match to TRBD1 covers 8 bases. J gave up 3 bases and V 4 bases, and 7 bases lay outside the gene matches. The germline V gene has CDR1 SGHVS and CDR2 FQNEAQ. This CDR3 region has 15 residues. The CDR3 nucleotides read TGTGCCAGCAGCTCCACAGGGGGAGGGTACACTGAAGCTTTCTTT. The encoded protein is CASSSTGGGYTEAFF.